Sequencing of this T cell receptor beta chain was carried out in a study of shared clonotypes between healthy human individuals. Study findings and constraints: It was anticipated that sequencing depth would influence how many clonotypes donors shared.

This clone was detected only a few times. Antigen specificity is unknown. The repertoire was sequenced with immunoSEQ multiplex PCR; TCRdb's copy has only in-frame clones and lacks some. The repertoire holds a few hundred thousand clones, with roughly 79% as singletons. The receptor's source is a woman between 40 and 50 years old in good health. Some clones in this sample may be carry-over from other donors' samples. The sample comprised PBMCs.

The CDR3 loop reads CASSLRTSRAGQPQHF. The CDR3 DNA follows: TGTGCCAGCTCACTCAGAACATCTCGGGCTGGTCAGCCCCAGCATTTT. The chain recombines TRBV18 with TRBJ1-5; D unclear. Trimming cost V 4 bases and J 6 bases, with 19 bases left between them. CDR1 KGHSH and CDR2 LQKENI come from the germline V gene. The CDR3 runs 16 residues.